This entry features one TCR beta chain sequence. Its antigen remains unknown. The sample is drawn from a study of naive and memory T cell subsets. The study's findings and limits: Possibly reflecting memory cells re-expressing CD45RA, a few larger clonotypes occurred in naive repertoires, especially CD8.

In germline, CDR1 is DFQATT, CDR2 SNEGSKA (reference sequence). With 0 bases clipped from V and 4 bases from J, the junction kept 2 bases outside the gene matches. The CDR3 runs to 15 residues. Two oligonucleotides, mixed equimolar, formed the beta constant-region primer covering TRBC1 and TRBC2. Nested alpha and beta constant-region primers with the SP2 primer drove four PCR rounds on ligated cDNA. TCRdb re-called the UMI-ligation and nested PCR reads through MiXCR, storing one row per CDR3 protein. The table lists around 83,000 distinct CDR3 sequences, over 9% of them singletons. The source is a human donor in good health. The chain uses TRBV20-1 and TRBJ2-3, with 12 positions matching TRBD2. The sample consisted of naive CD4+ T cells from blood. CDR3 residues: CSARDLAGGADTQYF. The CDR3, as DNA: TGCAGTGCTAGAGATCTAGCGGGAGGGGCAGATACGCAGTATTTT.